The clone carrying this T cell receptor (beta chain) was counted ten times or more. Its specificity is not known. The CDR3 sequence is 15 residues long. The germline V gene encodes CDR1 SGHTA and CDR2 FQGNSA. Trimming pared 1 base from V and 9 bases from J, leaving 16 bases between. This entry belongs to a study of T cells in Graves' hyperthyroidism and ophthalmopathy. Findings and caveats of the study: Before onset, by a median of around 6.1 months, the model predicted ophthalmopathy. Blood also contained most expanded thyroid clonotypes above 0.001.

Amplification yielded TCR beta CDR3 regions, with RNA transcripts as the source. Researchers ran a first-round RT-PCR on the TCR CDR3 using the HTBI primer set. TCRdb passed the multiplex PCR reads through MiXCR, listing each CDR3 protein once. Of about 260,000 distinct CDR3 sequences in the sample, around 22% are singletons; the top ten hold about 60%. The sample taken for sequencing was blood. The chain has TRBV7-2 and TRBJ2-1; perhaps D is TRBD1 or TRBD2 (6 bases each). This TCR was recovered from a man aged 30-40 years with Graves' ophthalmopathy. The CDR3 DNA is TGTGCCAGCAGCTTAGTCGGGGGCTACACGGGTGAGCAGTTCTTC. Protein product: CASSLVGGYTGEQFF.